This T cell receptor (beta chain) was recorded in a study of T cells in Graves' hyperthyroidism and ophthalmopathy. Whole-study results and caveats: Among thyroid clonotypes expanded above 0.001, most also appeared in blood.

The CDR3 has 15 amino acids. V was trimmed by 0 bases and J by 7 bases, leaving 15 bases between them. Turning to this clonotype: The antigen is not known. A much larger clone differs from this one at a single base, so this may be a read error.

Uncontrolled infection, other autoimmune disease, pregnancy or lactation excluded patients. Researchers amplified the TCR beta CDR3 regions from RNA transcripts. Initially, a first-round RT-PCR of the TCR CDR3 employed the HTBI primer set. A single record per CDR3 protein comes from TCRdb applying MiXCR to the multiplex PCR reads. The top ten hold around 9.6% of the sample, which has some 740,000 distinct CDR3 sequences, around 15% seen once. V is TRBV12-3 or TRBV12-4 and J is TRBJ1-1; TRBD1 is a possible D gene (5 bases). The clonotype originates from a woman aged 18-30 years with Graves' hyperthyroidism. The sequencing input was blood. CDR3 region: CASSLALRTTDEAFF. The CDR3 nucleotides are TGTGCCAGCAGTTTAGCGCTTCGGACAACCGATGAAGCTTTCTTT.